The clone carrying this TCR beta chain was seen just once. The CDR3 spans 16 residues. Trimming shortened V by 0 bases and J by 4 bases, and 10 bases separated the two germline ends. Per the germline V gene, CDR1 is LGHNA and CDR2 is YSLEER. The sample is drawn from a study of Ad26.COV2.S vaccination and SARS-CoV-2 variants. Method: immunoSEQ multiplex PCR; TCRdb's copy keeps in-frame clones and lacks some. The table lists 300,000 to 400,000 clones, about nine tenths of them singletons. Treatment noted: some 19 received Ad26.COV2.S at low or high dose, single or two shots; roughly five received placebo; per-sample allocation not given. Sampling was done on day 63 after the first vaccine or placebo injection.

Source: peripheral blood, taken in a trial of Ad26.COV2.S vaccine versus placebo. The chain links TRBV4-3 to TRBJ1-6; tentative D call: TRBD1 (5 bases). The receptor comes from a person between 18 and 65 years old who received the Ad26.COV2.S COVID-19 vaccine or a placebo. In DNA, the CDR3 is TGCGCCAGCAGCCAAGAAACAGGCAGTTATAATTCACCCCTCCACTTT. This encodes CASSQETGSYNSPLHF.